A single sample gave rise to the 24 T cell receptor beta chains below, sequenced in a study of T cell responses to AZD1222 COVID-19 vaccine. Assay: immunoSEQ multiplex PCR; the TCRdb copy retains only in-frame clones and omits some. The profile shows some 87,000 clones, about 90% of them singletons. The sequenced sample was peripheral blood, obtained on day 0 of MenACWY control vaccination. These receptors were taken from an adult in good health.

V usage is TRBV14 and J usage is TRBJ2-5; D is possibly TRBD1 (6 bases). Between the trimmed V and J ends, which lost 5 bases and 5 bases, there was a span of 15 bases. This CDR3 contains 14 residues. Germline CDR1 SGHDN, CDR2 FVKESK. CDR3 sequence: CASSYQGFGETQYF. The DNA for the CDR3 is TGTGCCAGCAGCTACCAGGGGTTTGGGGAGACCCAGTACTTC.

The chain employs TRBV27 and TRBJ1-1; no definite D call. V lost 5 bases, J lost 4 bases, and 5 bases lay in between. Germline CDR1 reads MNHEY; CDR2 reads SMNVEV (reference sequence). The CDR3 consists of 11 residues. The CDR3, as DNA: TGTGCCAGCAGTGCGGGCACTGAAGCTTTCTTT. Residues: CASSAGTEAFF.

The V call is TRBV9, the J call TRBJ2-1; D gene unclear. This CDR3 is built from 14 residues. Germline V gives CDR1 SGDLS, CDR2 YYNGEE. V was shortened by 2 bases and J by 0 bases, with 6 bases between the two germline ends. CDR3 coding DNA: TGTGCCAGCAGCGTTGGCGGCTCCTACAATGAGCAGTTCTTC. Translation gives CASSVGGSYNEQFF.

This chain connects TRBV3-1 (or the pseudogene TRBV3-2) to TRBJ2-3; D remains unclear. CDR1 is LGHDT and CDR2 is YNNKEL in the germline V gene (reference sequence). This CDR3 is built from 14 residues. V was cut by 4 bases and J by 0 bases, with 8 bases left in between. For the CDR3, the DNA is TGTGCCAGCAGCCCCTCTAGGAGCACAGATACGCAGTATTTT. Protein: CASSPSRSTDTQYF.

The rearrangement links TRBV9 to TRBJ2-1, with TRBD2 identical over 12 bases. CDR1 and CDR2 (germline): SGDLS, YYNGEE. CDR3 length equals 15 residues. With 0 bases clipped from V and 7 bases from J, the junction kept 2 bases outside the gene matches. Here the CDR3 DNA reads TGTGCCAGCAGCGTAGGAGGACTAGCGGGAAATGAGCAGTTCTTC. Encoded protein: CASSVGGLAGNEQFF. The variable domain in full, completed from reference TRBV9 and TRBJ2-1, reads DSGVTQTPKHLITATGQRVTLRCSPRSGDLSVYWYQQSLDQGLQFLIQYYNGEERAKGNILERFSAQQFPDLHSELNLSSLELGDSALYFCASSVGGLAGNEQFFGPGTRLTVL.

V is TRBV19 and J is TRBJ2-6; no reliable D call. This CDR3 comprises 14 residues. V lost 4 bases to trimming and J lost 0 bases, with 4 bases between them. Germline V CDR1 and CDR2: LNHDA, SQIVND (reference sequence). In DNA, the CDR3 is TGTGCCAGTAGTAGGAACTCTGGGGCCAACGTCCTGACTTTC. Protein: CASSRNSGANVLTF. Combining the CDR3 with reference TRBV19 and TRBJ2-6 gives the whole variable domain DGGITQSPKYLFRKEGQNVTLSCEQNLNHDAMYWYRQDPGQGLRLIYYSQIVNDFQKGDIAEGYSVSREKKESFPLTVTSAQKNPTAFYLCASSRNSGANVLTFGAGSRLTVL.

The V and J genes are TRBV19 and TRBJ2-3; D gene uncertain. CDR1 is LNHDA and CDR2 is SQIVND in the germline V gene (reference sequence). The CDR3 is made up of 13 amino acids. V lost 3 bases to trimming and J lost 2 bases, with 6 bases between them. The CDR3 nucleotides are TGTGCCAGTAGTATGAGCCCCACAGATACGCAGTATTTT. It translates to CASSMSPTDTQYF.

The chain recombines TRBV11-1 with TRBJ2-7, with D possibly TRBD1 on 7 matching bases. Germline CDR1 and CDR2: SGHAT and FQDESV (reference sequence). CDR3 length: 14 amino acids. V lost 5 bases to trimming and J lost 2 bases, with 13 bases between them. Here the CDR3 DNA reads TGTGCCAGCAGCCCGCGGGACAGAACCTACGAGCAGTACTTC. Protein: CASSPRDRTYEQYF.

The count of this clone is one. V gene TRBV27 combines with J gene TRBJ2-7; 9 bases align to TRBD2. V shed 6 bases and J 3 bases; nucleotides not matched to a gene: 6. Germline values: CDR1 MNHEY, CDR2 SMNVEV (reference sequence). The CDR3 runs 14 residues. The CDR3 loop reads CASRLSGSYYEQYF. The DNA of the CDR3 is TGTGCCAGCAGGCTTAGCGGGAGCTACTACGAGCAGTACTTC.

The J gene is TRBJ2-7, the V gene TRBV5-1; TRBD1 matches at 7 bases. V shed 0 bases, J shed 7 bases, and the junction held 7 bases outside the gene matches. From germline, CDR1 is SGHRS and CDR2 YFSETQ. The CDR3 is 14 amino acids. The CDR3 spells CASSLEQGLWEQYF. The CDR3 DNA sequence: TGCGCCAGCAGCTTGGAACAGGGGCTGTGGGAGCAGTACTTC.

The sample holds one count of this clone. The chain has TRBV12-3 or TRBV12-4 and TRBJ1-5; 7 positions match TRBD1. The J segment lost 6 bases and the V segment lost 5 bases, leaving 4 bases of the junction unmatched. The CDR3 sequence is 13 residues long. CDR3 sequence: CASSDRVGQPQHF. CDR3 in DNA: TGTGCCAGCAGTGACAGGGTTGGTCAGCCCCAGCATTTT.

The chain carries TRBV5-1 and TRBJ1-3; D is undetermined. Germline V gives CDR1 SGHRS, CDR2 YFSETQ. V was clipped by 0 bases and J by 2 bases, with 6 bases between them. The CDR3 covers 14 residues. The CDR3 nucleotides read TGCGCCAGCAGCTTGGCGGGCCCTGGAAACACCATATATTTT. Protein sequence: CASSLAGPGNTIYF.

This sequence joins TRBV5-1 and TRBJ2-1, with a tentative D call TRBD2 (5 bases). CDR1 and CDR2 (germline): SGHRS, YFSETQ. The CDR3 sequence is 19 residues long. Trimming took 0 bases from V and 2 from J, leaving 21 bases between them. This chain's CDR3 is CASSLVSYRGKKTYNEQFF. The CDR3 bases are TGCGCCAGCAGCTTGGTCTCGTATCGGGGAAAGAAGACCTACAATGAGCAGTTCTTC. The full variable domain, completed using reference TRBV5-1 and TRBJ2-1, is KAGVTQTPRYLIKTRGQQVTLSCSPISGHRSVSWYQQTPGQGLQFLFEYFSETQRNKGNFPGRFSGRQFSNSRSEMNVSTLELGDSALYLCASSLVSYRGKKTYNEQFFGPGTRLTVL.

The chain links TRBV6-2 or TRBV6-3 to TRBJ2-7; the match to TRBD2 covers 12 bases. The germline CDR1 and CDR2 sequences are MNHEY and SVGEGT. This CDR3 is 18 amino acids long. J gave up 2 bases and V 5 bases, and 13 bases lay outside the gene matches. The DNA of the CDR3 is TGTGCCAGCAGTACCCTGCTAGCGGGAGGGCCTCTCGCCTACGAGCAGTACTTC. This sequence encodes CASSTLLAGGPLAYEQYF.

The rearrangement uses TRBV9 and TRBJ1-4, with TRBD1 matching 10 bases. CDR1 and CDR2 from the germline V gene are SGDLS and YYNGEE. With V trimmed by 2 bases and J by 6 bases, 1 base remained unmatched. The CDR3 consists of 14 residues. CDR3 region: CASSVGTGDEKLFF. The CDR3 DNA follows: TGTGCCAGCAGCGTCGGGACAGGGGATGAAAAACTGTTTTTT. Using reference TRBV9 and TRBJ1-4 for the parts outside the CDR3, the full variable domain is DSGVTQTPKHLITATGQRVTLRCSPRSGDLSVYWYQQSLDQGLQFLIQYYNGEERAKGNILERFSAQQFPDLHSELNLSSLELGDSALYFCASSVGTGDEKLFFGSGTQLSVL.

The chain recombines TRBV28 with TRBJ2-1; TRBD2 aligns across 9 bases. Germline CDR1 and CDR2: MDHEN and SYDVKM. There are 15 residues in the CDR3. V lost 1 base and J lost 4; bases outside the gene matches: 2. The DNA for the CDR3 is TGTGCCAGCAGTTTATCCCTAGCGGGATACAATGAGCAGTTCTTC. The encoded protein is CASSLSLAGYNEQFF.

The V and J genes are TRBV13 and TRBJ1-1, with TRBD1 as a possible D gene (6 bases). CDR3 length: 15 amino acids. Germline-derived CDR1 and CDR2 are PRHDT and FYEKMQ (reference sequence). Trimming pared 4 bases from V and 1 base from J, leaving 13 bases between. DNA of the CDR3: TGTGCCAGCAGCTACCTGGCGACAGGGAACACTGAAGCTTTCTTT. Its translation: CASSYLATGNTEAFF.

V usage is TRBV28 and J usage is TRBJ1-6, with a weak D call TRBD1 (6 bases). Germline V gene lookup returns CDR1 MDHEN and CDR2 SYDVKM. V lost 5 bases to trimming and J lost 5 bases, with 16 bases between them. The CDR3 has 16 residues. The CDR3 DNA is TGTGCCAGCAGTCGGGACATAGGATTAGATAATTCACCCCTCCACTTT. It codes for CASSRDIGLDNSPLHF. Using reference TRBV28 and TRBJ1-6 for the parts outside the CDR3, the full variable domain is DVKVTQSSRYLVKRTGEKVFLECVQDMDHENMFWYRQDPGLGLRLIYFSYDVKMKEKGDIPEGYSVSREKKERFSLILESASTNQTSMYLCASSRDIGLDNSPLHFGNGTRLTVT.

The chain links TRBV21-1 to TRBJ2-7; TRBD1, the table's D call, lacks a check against the DNA. TRBV21-1 is assigned pseudogene status. CDR3 size: 16 residues. The CDR3 sequence: CASSKGDRVSAYEQYF. CDR3 DNA sequence: TGTGCCAGCAGCAAAGGGGACAGGGTTTCCGCCTACGAGCAGTACTTC.

V is TRBV3-1 (or the pseudogene TRBV3-2) and J is TRBJ1-5, with D possibly matching TRBD1 (6 bases). Trimming pared 4 bases from V and 4 bases from J, leaving 8 bases between. CDR1 LGHDT and CDR2 YNNKEL come from the germline V gene (reference sequence). The CDR3 has 13 residues. The CDR3 region has the DNA TGTGCCAGCAGCCCGCAGGGGAATCAGCCCCAGCATTTT. It encodes CASSPQGNQPQHF.

The chain carries TRBV29-1 and TRBJ2-7; 8 nucleotides match TRBD1. The V gene's germline CDR1 is SQVTM and CDR2 ANQGSEA. The CDR3 is 14 amino acids. Germline trimming cut 4 bases from V and 3 bases from J; bases unmatched to any gene: 8. DNA of the CDR3: TGCAGCGTTGCCGTGAGACAGGGGCTCTACGAGCAGTACTTC. Protein product: CSVAVRQGLYEQYF.

V is TRBV12-3 or TRBV12-4 and J is TRBJ2-3, with D unresolved. Trimming took 6 bases from V and 5 from J, leaving 12 bases between them. The CDR3 has 13 residues. The CDR3 loop reads CASRQTDQDTQYF. DNA for the CDR3: TGTGCCAGCAGGCAAACGGACCAAGATACGCAGTATTTT.

This clone has more than one count but fewer than ten. This chain joins TRBV6-5 and TRBJ1-2; possibly TRBD1 for D (6 bases). Per germline, CDR1 MNHEY and CDR2 SVGAGI. Trimming left V 6 bases short and J 6 bases short, with 14 bases between. The CDR3 has 13 residues. CDR3 loop: CASSRQVSNGYTF. CDR3 sequence (DNA): TGTGCCAGCAGCAGACAGGTCTCCAATGGCTACACCTTC.

The rearrangement joins TRBV28 to TRBJ1-4, with D uncertain. The V gene's germline CDR1 is MDHEN and CDR2 SYDVKM. The CDR3 is made up of 13 amino acids. V dropped 5 bases and J dropped 7 bases, with 11 bases sitting between them. As DNA, the CDR3 is TGTGCCAGCAGTCCCGGCCCGGCTGAAAAACTGTTTTTT. Translation: CASSPGPAEKLFF.